Described below is a single T cell receptor beta chain sequence and its context. As yet, its antigen is unknown. The sample originates from a study of CD8 T cells in ankylosing spondylitis. General study points: Ankylosing spondylitis blood appeared to carry a characteristic TCR beta motif of roughly 8 highly homologous variants. Peripheral blood held disease-linked clones only at relatively low frequency, and these were CD8+. Reports say disease-linked clones showed up significantly more in matched ankylosing spondylitis synovial fluid.

The V gene's germline CDR1 is SNHLY and CDR2 FYNNEI. The CDR3 extends over 16 amino acids. Trimming cost V 6 bases and J 6 bases; bases outside gene matches: 12. 5'-RACE, quantitative and with molecular barcodes, yielded the TCR beta libraries. TCRdb itself ran the 5' RACE reads through MiXCR, one entry per CDR3 protein. The sample contains about 500,000 distinct CDR3 sequences, about 13% of which appear only once. The rearrangement uses TRBV2 and TRBJ2-1; TRBD1 matches at 9 bases. The sequencing input was blood, either unsorted or a sorted T cell fraction (not recorded which). The sequence derives from a male donor with ankylosing spondylitis. The CDR3 reads CASSYLPGQGSNEQFF. In DNA form, the CDR3 reads TGTGCCAGCAGCTACCTCCCGGGACAGGGCTCCAATGAGCAGTTCTTC.